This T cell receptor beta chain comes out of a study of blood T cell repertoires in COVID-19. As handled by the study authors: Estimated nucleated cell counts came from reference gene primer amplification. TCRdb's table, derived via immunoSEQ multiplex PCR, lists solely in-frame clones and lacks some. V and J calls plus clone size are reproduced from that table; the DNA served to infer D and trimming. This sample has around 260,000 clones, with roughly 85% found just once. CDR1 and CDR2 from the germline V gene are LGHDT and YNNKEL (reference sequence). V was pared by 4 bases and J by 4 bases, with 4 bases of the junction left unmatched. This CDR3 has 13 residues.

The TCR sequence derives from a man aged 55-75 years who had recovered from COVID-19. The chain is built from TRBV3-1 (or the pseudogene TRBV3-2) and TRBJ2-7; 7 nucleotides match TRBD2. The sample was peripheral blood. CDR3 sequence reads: CASSRGGSYEQYF. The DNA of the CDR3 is TGTGCCAGCAGCCGGGGGGGTTCTTACGAGCAGTACTTC.